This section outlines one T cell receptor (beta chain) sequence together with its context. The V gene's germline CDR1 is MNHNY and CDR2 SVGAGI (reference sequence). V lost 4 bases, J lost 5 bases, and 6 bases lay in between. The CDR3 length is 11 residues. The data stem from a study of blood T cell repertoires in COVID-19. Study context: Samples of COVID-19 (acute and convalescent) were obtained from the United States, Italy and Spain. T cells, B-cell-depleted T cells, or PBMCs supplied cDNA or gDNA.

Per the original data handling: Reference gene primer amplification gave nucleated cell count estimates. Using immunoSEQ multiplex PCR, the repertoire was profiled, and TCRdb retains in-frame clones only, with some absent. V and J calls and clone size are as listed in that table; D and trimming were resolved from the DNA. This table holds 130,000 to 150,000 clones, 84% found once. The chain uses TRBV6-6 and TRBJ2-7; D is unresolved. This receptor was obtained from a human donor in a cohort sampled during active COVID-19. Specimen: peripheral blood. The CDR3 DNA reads TGTGCCAGCAGTTCCCTAGACGAGCAGTACTTC. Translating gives CASSSLDEQYF.